This T cell receptor beta chain was found in a study of blood T cell repertoires in COVID-19. From germline, CDR1 is LGHDT and CDR2 YNNKEL (reference sequence). The V gene end was trimmed by 4 bases and the J gene end by 14 bases; junction bases not matched to a gene: 7. This CDR3 spans 13 amino acids. The repertoire was sequenced with immunoSEQ multiplex PCR; TCRdb's copy has only in-frame clones and lacks some. The table has 70,000 or so clones, 75% to 90% seen once. The V and J genes are TRBV3-1 (or the pseudogene TRBV3-2) and TRBJ2-5, with TRBD2 identical over 13 bases. This clonotype was sampled from an elderly woman with active or convalescent COVID-19. Sequencing was performed on peripheral blood. The CDR3 DNA reads TGTGCCAGCAGCCCAGGGACTAGCGGGGACAAATACTTC. The encoded protein is CASSPGTSGDKYF.